This T cell receptor (beta chain) was identified during a study of T cells in localized non-small cell lung cancer. Study-wide points: Adjacent lung was found to contain a median roughly 60 of the top 100 tumor clones. Patients showing higher blood T cell density tended to see longer overall survival.

The CDR3 totals 16 residues. The junction had 14 bases not matched to a gene; V was cut back by 5 bases and J by 5 bases. Germline CDR1 is KGHSH and CDR2 is LQKENI. Assay used: immunoSEQ multiplex PCR; TCRdb lists only in-frame clones, some missing. The table lists under 30,000 clones, about 86% of them singletons. For this clone: The target antigen is unknown.

This clonotype was obtained from a female donor aged 60 or older with stage I lung adenocarcinoma. This chain links TRBV18 with TRBJ1-2; the match to TRBD1 covers 7 bases. This specimen consisted of peripheral blood, obtained before any cancer treatment. The CDR3 is CASSSTASGQIYGYTF. The CDR3 region has the DNA TGTGCCAGCTCATCGACAGCTTCGGGACAGATATATGGCTACACCTTC. Full variable domain (outside the CDR3, taken from reference TRBV18 and TRBJ1-2): NAGVMQNPRHLVRRRGQEARLRCSPMKGHSHVYWYRQLPEEGLKFMVYLQKENIIDESGMPKERFSAEFPKEGPSILRIQQVVRGDSAAYFCASSSTASGQIYGYTFGSGTRLTVV.